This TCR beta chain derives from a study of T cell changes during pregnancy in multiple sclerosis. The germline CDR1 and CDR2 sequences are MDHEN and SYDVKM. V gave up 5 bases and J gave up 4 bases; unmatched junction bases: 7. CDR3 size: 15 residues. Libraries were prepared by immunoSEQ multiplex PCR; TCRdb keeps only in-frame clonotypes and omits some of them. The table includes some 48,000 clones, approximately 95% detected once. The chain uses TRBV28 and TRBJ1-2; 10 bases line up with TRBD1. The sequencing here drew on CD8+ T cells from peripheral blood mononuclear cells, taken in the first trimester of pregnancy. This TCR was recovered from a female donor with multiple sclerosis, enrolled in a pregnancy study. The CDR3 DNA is TGTGCCAGCAGTCTCCTAGACAGGGGGCGCTATGGCTACACCTTC. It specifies CASSLLDRGRYGYTF.